One and the same sample provided the 28 T cell receptor beta chains below, sequenced in a study of T cells in Graves' hyperthyroidism and ophthalmopathy. The CDR3 regions of TCR beta were amplified from RNA transcripts. During a first-round RT-PCR of the TCR CDR3, the HTBI primer set was used. TCRdb analysed the multiplex PCR reads with MiXCR anew, one entry per CDR3 protein. In the table there are about 610,000 distinct CDR3 sequences, 14% to 15% of which are singletons. The specimen was blood. Receptor source: a woman aged 40-49 years with Graves' ophthalmopathy.

This clonotype was seen a few times. V and J are TRBV3-1 and TRBJ2-2; TRBD2 agrees at 9 bases. The CDR3 length is 15 residues. After removal of 4 bases from V and 4 bases from J, the junction contained 4 bases not matched to a gene. Looked up from germline, CDR1 is LGHDT and CDR2 is YNNKEL (reference sequence). The CDR3 nucleotides read TGTGCCAGCAGCCTGGGACTAGCCCGCACCGGGGAGCTGTTTTTT. Translation gives CASSLGLARTGELFF.

The table lists this clonotype with many counts. The V call is TRBV28, the J call TRBJ2-7; D possibly uses TRBD1 or TRBD2 (6 bases each). CDR3 length: 15 amino acids. Trimming shortened V by 8 bases and J by 0 bases, and 17 bases separated the two germline ends. CDR1 and CDR2 (germline): MDHEN, SYDVKM. The CDR3 is CASGGRGLSSYEQYF. The CDR3 nucleotides are TGTGCCAGCGGGGGGCGGGGCCTTAGCTCCTACGAGCAGTACTTC.

Comment on this clonotype: Since a much larger clone is just one base distant, this may be a read error. This likely comes from a read error, as the CDR3 has no conserved phenylalanine or tryptophan at its end. The V call is TRBV7-8, the J call TRBJ1-5; TRBD1 aligns across 10 bases. In germline, CDR1 is SGHVS, CDR2 FQNEAQ. Germline trimming cut 5 bases from V and 5 bases from J; bases unmatched to any gene: 6. CDR3 size: 15 residues. The CDR3 is CASSVRDRGYQPQHS. CDR3 bases: TGTGCCAGCAGCGTCCGGGACAGGGGATATCAGCCCCAGCATTCT.

The table lists this clonotype with many counts. This chain joins TRBV11-1 and TRBJ2-5; 10 nucleotides align to TRBD1. The germline gives CDR1 SGHAT, CDR2 FQDESV (reference sequence). The CDR3 length is 16 residues. J lost 5 bases, V lost 0 bases, and 6 bases had no gene match. The CDR3 DNA reads as TGTGCCAGCAGCTTAGCCGGGACAGGGGTCAGGGAGACCCAGTACTTC. It codes for CASSLAGTGVRETQYF.

The chain recombines TRBV12-3 or TRBV12-4 with TRBJ2-2; D is undetermined. There are 12 residues in the CDR3. Trimming removed 10 bases at V and 5 bases at J, with 11 bases between. CDR3 bases: TGTGCCAACACGAGGCGGACCGGGGAGCTGTTTTTT. This translates into CANTRRTGELFF.

This clonotype was picked up a small number of times. V gene TRBV7-6 combines with J gene TRBJ2-5; TRBD2 matches 12 bases. This CDR3 comprises 17 residues. From germline, CDR1 is SGHVS and CDR2 FNYEAQ. V gave up 3 bases and J gave up 1 base; unmatched junction bases: 6. Here the CDR3 reads CASSFSPTSGGQETQYF. The CDR3 coding sequence is TGTGCCAGCAGCTTTTCGCCGACTAGCGGGGGCCAAGAGACCCAGTACTTC.

This clonotype was recorded many times. The chain has TRBV6-2 or TRBV6-3 and TRBJ1-1; D might be TRBD1 (5 bases). The V end was cut by 7 bases, the J end by 3 bases, with 12 bases between. Germline V gives CDR1 MNHEY, CDR2 SVGEGT. This CDR3 region has 13 residues. The CDR3 sequence: CASTPMGDTEAFF. In DNA, the CDR3 is TGTGCCAGCACCCCCATGGGGGACACTGAAGCTTTCTTT.

This clonotype has a single count. The V and J genes are TRBV2 and TRBJ2-5; 8 bases are a match to TRBD1. The CDR3 covers 15 residues. Germline CDR1 is SNHLY and CDR2 is FYNNEI. Germline trimming cut 5 bases from V and 5 bases from J; bases unmatched to any gene: 10. The CDR3 loop reads CASSLRTGLLETQYF. The DNA of the CDR3 is TGTGCCAGCAGTCTCCGGACAGGGCTCTTGGAGACCCAGTACTTC. The whole variable domain, remainder taken from reference TRBV2 and TRBJ2-5, is EPEVTQTPSHQVTQMGQEVILRCVPISNHLYFYWYRQILGQKVEFLVSFYNNEISEKSEIFDDQFSVERPDGSNFTLKIRSTKLEDSAMYFCASSLRTGLLETQYFGPGTRLLVL.

This clonotype was seen many times. The V gene is TRBV4-1, the J gene TRBJ1-1; 8 bases line up with TRBD1. This CDR3 has 16 residues. With V trimmed by 4 bases and J by 1 base, 8 bases remained unmatched. CDR1 MGHRA and CDR2 YSYEKL come from the germline V gene. CDR3 sequence: CASSPRTGTGNTEAFF. Written as DNA, the CDR3 is TGCGCCAGCAGCCCACGGACAGGGACGGGGAACACTGAAGCTTTCTTT.

This clonotype was seen more than once but under ten times. This sequence joins TRBV4-1 and TRBJ2-7, with a tentative D call TRBD2 (6 bases). The V gene lost 0 bases and the J gene lost 1 base, with 13 bases spanning the gap. This CDR3 contains 16 residues. Germline V lookup: CDR1 MGHRA, CDR2 YSYEKL. The CDR3 sequence: CASSQDSASASYEQYF. In DNA form, the CDR3 reads TGCGCCAGCAGCCAAGATTCCGCTAGCGCATCCTACGAGCAGTACTTC.

This clonotype was counted many times. This rearrangement joins TRBV12-3 or TRBV12-4 to TRBJ2-7, with D possibly matching TRBD2 (6 bases). This CDR3 comprises 15 residues. V was cut by 8 bases and J by 7 bases, with 24 bases left in between. CDR3 region: CASRGRNGVLGEQYF. The CDR3, as DNA: TGTGCCAGCCGAGGGAGGAACGGGGTACTGGGGGAGCAGTACTTC.

This clonotype appeared many times. The chain uses TRBV6-2 or TRBV6-3 and TRBJ1-2; D may be TRBD1 (5 bases). Germline CDR1 reads MNHEY; CDR2 reads SVGEGT. This CDR3 has 13 amino acids. The V and J ends lost 2 bases and 7 bases respectively, with 11 bases between them. The DNA of the CDR3 is TGTGCCAGCAGTTACGAGCTGGGGGTTGGCTACACCTTC. Translating gives CASSYELGVGYTF.

In its sample, this clonotype was seen many times. CDR3 coding DNA: TGTGCCACCAGCCCCAGGGCGGCGTCCCACGAGCAGTACTTC. Its translation is CATSPRAASHEQYF. The rearrangement joins TRBV15 to TRBJ2-7, with D perhaps TRBD1 (5 bases). CDR1 and CDR2 (germline): LNHNV, YYDKDF (reference sequence). The V gene lost 5 bases and the J gene lost 5 bases, with 16 bases spanning the gap. This CDR3 region has 14 residues.

V gene TRBV28 combines with J gene TRBJ2-7, with D unclear. Trimming pared 7 bases from V and 1 base from J, leaving 11 bases between. The germline V gene encodes CDR1 MDHEN and CDR2 SYDVKM. The CDR3 totals 13 residues. CDR3 sequence reads: CASIDPISYEQYF. The DNA for the CDR3 is TGTGCCAGCATCGATCCCATTTCCTACGAGCAGTACTTC.

Comment on this clonotype: Since no conserved phenylalanine or tryptophan closes the CDR3, a read error is the likely cause. V is TRBV7-2 and J is TRBJ2-7; 9 bases are shared with TRBD2. Germline CDR1 and CDR2: SGHTA and FQGNSA. V lost 5 bases, J lost 0 bases, and 8 bases stayed unmatched. This CDR3 region has 16 residues. CDR3 sequence (DNA): TGTGCCAGCAGCCGTAGCGGGAGAGGGAGCTCCTACGAGCAGTACCTC. Translation: CASSRSGRGSSYEQYL.

The J gene is TRBJ1-2, the V gene TRBV4-2, with D maybe TRBD1 (6 bases). V was cut by 0 bases and J by 4 bases, with 24 bases left in between. The germline CDR1 and CDR2 sequences are LGHNA and YNFKEQ. The CDR3 sequence is 19 residues long. The DNA for the CDR3 is TGTGCCAGCAGCCAAGAGCTGGACCGGGACACAAATGCCCCCTATGGCTACACCTTC. This gives the protein CASSQELDRDTNAPYGYTF.

Remarks on this clonotype: This may be a read error, as it is one base from a much larger clone. The chain carries TRBV28 and TRBJ2-7; D possibly matches TRBD1 or TRBD2 (5 bases each). This CDR3 is 13 amino acids long. Germline-derived CDR1 and CDR2 are MDHEN and SYDVKM. The CDR3 protein is CAGSSGRDHEQYF. For the CDR3, the DNA is TGTGCCGGCAGTTCGGGAAGGGACCACGAGCAGTACTTC.

This clonotype was detected many times. The CDR3 nucleotides read TGTGCCAGCAGGCGTTTTGGGGTTAGTAGTACCTACGAGCAGTACTTC. Protein: CASRRFGVSSTYEQYF. J is TRBJ2-7 and V is TRBV27, with D hard to call. Trimming removed 6 bases from V and 2 bases from J, with 20 bases in between. The CDR3 sequence is 16 residues long. Germline V gene lookup returns CDR1 MNHEY and CDR2 SMNVEV (reference sequence).

This clonotype was counted many times. The V gene is TRBV6-1, the J gene TRBJ1-5, with D tentatively TRBD1 (6 bases). Trimming shortened V by 6 bases and J by 3 bases, and 12 bases separated the two germline ends. The CDR3 spans 14 residues. The germline V gene has CDR1 MNHNS and CDR2 SASEGT. CDR3 nucleotides: TGTGCCAGCAGCTCGGGACAACTCAATCAGCCCCAGCATTTT. Protein: CASSSGQLNQPQHF.

At least ten counts were recorded for this clonotype. CDR3 coding DNA: TGTGCCAGCAGTCGAGGACAGGGCTGGGGCTACACCTTC. It specifies CASSRGQGWGYTF. V is TRBV6-5 and J is TRBJ1-2; 8 positions agree with TRBD1. CDR1 is MNHEY and CDR2 is SVGAGI in the germline V gene. The junction had 7 bases not matched to a gene; V was cut back by 5 bases and J by 8 bases. CDR3 size: 13 residues.

This clonotype was counted at least ten times. This chain links TRBV6-1 with TRBJ2-2, with 10 bases that match TRBD2. The CDR3 covers 17 residues. Germline loops: CDR1 MNHNS, CDR2 SASEGT. V shed 4 bases, J shed 4 bases, and the junction held 9 bases outside the gene matches. The CDR3: CASSAKREGLGTGELFF. In DNA form, the CDR3 reads TGTGCCAGCAGTGCGAAGCGGGAGGGCCTCGGCACCGGGGAGCTGTTTTTT.

This clonotype was found many times. CDR3 protein: CASSFTGGVHAFF. The CDR3 DNA is TGTGCCAGCAGTTTTACAGGGGGCGTCCACGCTTTCTTT. The J gene is TRBJ1-1, the V gene TRBV28, with 9 bases matching TRBD1. Germline V gene lookup returns CDR1 MDHEN and CDR2 SYDVKM. J was trimmed by 11 bases and V by 3 bases; bases with no gene match: 7. The CDR3 length is 13 residues.

This chain connects TRBV5-1 to TRBJ2-2, with D uncertain. V was clipped by 2 bases and J by 5 bases, with 10 bases between them. The germline V gene encodes CDR1 SGHRS and CDR2 YFSETQ. CDR3 size: 14 residues. The CDR3: CASSFFLGTGELFF. The CDR3 DNA reads TGCGCCAGCAGCTTCTTTCTAGGGACCGGGGAGCTGTTTTTT. The whole variable domain, filled in from reference TRBV5-1 and TRBJ2-2, reads KAGVTQTPRYLIKTRGQQVTLSCSPISGHRSVSWYQQTPGQGLQFLFEYFSETQRNKGNFPGRFSGRQFSNSRSEMNVSTLELGDSALYLCASSFFLGTGELFFGEGSRLTVL.

This clonotype was recorded many times. The rearrangement uses TRBV12-3 or TRBV12-4 and TRBJ1-1; maybe TRBD1 (6 bases). Trimming removed 5 bases from V and 1 base from J, with 17 bases in between. CDR3 length equals 16 residues. CDR3 loop: CASSPIGDKWNTEAFF. CDR3 sequence (DNA): TGTGCCAGCAGTCCAATCGGGGACAAGTGGAACACTGAAGCTTTCTTT.

This clonotype was found many times. The chain links TRBV7-2 to TRBJ2-7; D not resolved. This CDR3 comprises 14 residues. Trimming took 5 bases from V and 2 from J, leaving 13 bases between them. CDR1 is SGHTA, CDR2 FQGNSA, per germline. CDR3 DNA sequence: TGTGCCAGCAGCGCGTTTGGCAGAGCCTACGAGCAGTACTTC. Its translation: CASSAFGRAYEQYF. The full variable domain, rest sourced from reference TRBV7-2 and TRBJ2-7, is GAGVSQSPSNKVTEKGKDVELRCDPISGHTALYWYRQSLGQGLEFLIYFQGNSAPDKSGLPSDRFSAERTGGSVSTLTIQRTQQEDSAVYLCASSAFGRAYEQYFGPGTRLTVT.

This clonotype was counted at least ten times. The V and J genes are TRBV11-2 and TRBJ2-7; 8 bases are a match to TRBD1. J lost 7 bases, V lost 1 base, and 3 bases had no gene match. The CDR3 loop spans 13 amino acids. The germline CDR1 and CDR2 sequences are SGHAT and FQNNGV. Here the CDR3 reads CASSLVWDREQYF. The CDR3 region has the DNA TGTGCCAGCAGCTTAGTCTGGGACAGGGAGCAGTACTTC.

There are a few counts of this clonotype. Germline and junction disagree at one end, which may indicate a read error. The gene calls are TRBV6-1 and TRBJ2-5; 10 nucleotides agree with TRBD2. CDR3 size: 15 residues. CDR1 is MNHNS and CDR2 is SASEGT in the germline V gene. DNA of the CDR3: TGTGTCAGCAGTGACGGGACTAGCGTTTGGGAGACCCAGTACTTC. This encodes CVSSDGTSVWETQYF.

The rearrangement uses TRBV7-2 and TRBJ1-1; the D gene is possibly TRBD1 (5 bases). From germline, CDR1 is SGHTA and CDR2 FQGNSA. The V end lost 0 bases, the J end lost 10 bases, and 15 bases lay between the germline ends. There are 14 residues in the CDR3. In nucleotides, the CDR3 is TGTGCCAGCAGCTTAGCTCCAGGGCCGAATGCAGCTTTCTTT. Amino acid sequence: CASSLAPGPNAAFF.